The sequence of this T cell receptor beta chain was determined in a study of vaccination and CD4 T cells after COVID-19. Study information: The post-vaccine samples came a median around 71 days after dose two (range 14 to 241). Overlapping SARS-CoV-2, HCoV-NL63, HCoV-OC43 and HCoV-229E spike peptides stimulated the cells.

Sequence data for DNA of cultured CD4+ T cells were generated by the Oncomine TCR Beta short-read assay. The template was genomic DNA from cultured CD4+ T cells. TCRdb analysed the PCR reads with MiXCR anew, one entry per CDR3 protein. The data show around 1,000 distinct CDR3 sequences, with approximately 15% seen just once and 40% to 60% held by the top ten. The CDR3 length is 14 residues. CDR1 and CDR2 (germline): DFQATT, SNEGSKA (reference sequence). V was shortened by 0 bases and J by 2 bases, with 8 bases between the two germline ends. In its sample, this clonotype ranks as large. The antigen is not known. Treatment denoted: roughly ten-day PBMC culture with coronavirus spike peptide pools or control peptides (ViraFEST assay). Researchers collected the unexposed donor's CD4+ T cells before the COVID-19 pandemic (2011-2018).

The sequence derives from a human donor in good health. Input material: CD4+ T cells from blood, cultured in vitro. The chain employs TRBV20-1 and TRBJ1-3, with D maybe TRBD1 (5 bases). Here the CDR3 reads CSARDYRTGNTIYF. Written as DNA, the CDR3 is TGCAGTGCTAGAGATTACAGGACTGGAAACACCATATATTTT.